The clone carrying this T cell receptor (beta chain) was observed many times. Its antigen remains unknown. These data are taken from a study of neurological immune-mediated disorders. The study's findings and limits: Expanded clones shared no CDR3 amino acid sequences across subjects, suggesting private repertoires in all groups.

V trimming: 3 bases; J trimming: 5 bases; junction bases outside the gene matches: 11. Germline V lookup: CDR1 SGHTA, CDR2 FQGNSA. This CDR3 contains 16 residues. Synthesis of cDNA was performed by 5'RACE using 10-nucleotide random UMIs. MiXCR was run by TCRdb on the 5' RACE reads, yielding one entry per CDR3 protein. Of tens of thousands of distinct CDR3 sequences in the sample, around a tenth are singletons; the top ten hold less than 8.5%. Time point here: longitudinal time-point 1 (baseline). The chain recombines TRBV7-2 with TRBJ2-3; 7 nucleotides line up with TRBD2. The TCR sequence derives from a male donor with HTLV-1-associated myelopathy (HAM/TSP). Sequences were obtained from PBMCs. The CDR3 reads CASSFMSGGRGDTQYF. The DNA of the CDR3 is TGTGCCAGCAGCTTTATGTCGGGGGGTCGGGGAGATACGCAGTATTTT.